This T cell receptor beta chain was sequenced in a study of blood T cells in healthy people across ages. A second roughly 7 to 11 cycle PCR used barcoded and J-beta primers. TCRdb fed the 5' RACE reads into MiXCR, producing one record per CDR3 protein. In the table there are 550,000 to 650,000 distinct CDR3 sequences, about 29% of which are singletons. This clonotype has only a few counts. Caucasian individuals from Russia who were healthy and aged about 6 to 90 acted as donors. The germline V gene encodes CDR1 SQVTM and CDR2 ANQGSEA. V was pared by 4 bases and J by 3 bases, with 7 bases of the junction left unmatched. CDR3 length: 14 amino acids. These same data were also listed under a study on T cells of mothers and their children. As that report states: Sequencing got over 8.5 million TCR beta CDR3 reads from each mother and approximately 3 million from each child. Pairs that are related and pairs that are unrelated have TCR recombination output shaped similarly by thymic selection.

The receptor's source is a boy aged 2 to 10 in good health. Sequenced material: blood. The genes are TRBV29-1 and TRBJ2-7, with 9 bases aligning to TRBD1. For the CDR3, the DNA is TGCAGCGTTGCCGGGACAGGGCTTATCTACGAGCAGTACTTC. Translated, it gives CSVAGTGLIYEQYF.